These T cell receptor beta chains were read from a single sample in a study of OX40 agonist ivuxolimab in advanced cancers. Measured with immunoSEQ multiplex PCR; TCRdb has only the in-frame clones, and not every one. The table has roughly 80,000 clones, around 87% seen once. The source material was CD4+ or CD8+ T cells sorted from blood, sampled in a trial of the OX40 agonist ivuxolimab. The receptor set was obtained from an adult with an advanced solid tumor such as melanoma, head and neck, liver or kidney cancer. Each CDR3 is given with its conserved first and last residue. D genes are given only for firm matches. Not every row has a clone size; where given, it reads once, few, many or a size class.

cdr3_nt	cdr3_aa	j_call	cdr3_length	d_call	clone_size	v_call
TGTGCCAGCAGTGGGCCCGGGACAGGGTTCTCTGGGGCCAACGTCCTGACTTTC	CASSGPGTGFSGANVLTF	TRBJ2-6	18	TRBD1	.	TRBV28
TGTGCCAGCACTGGAAGGACTAGCGGGATTACCTACGAGCAGTACTTC	CASTGRTSGITYEQYF	TRBJ2-7	16	TRBD2	.	TRBV28
TGTGCCACCTCACGGGATCGGGCCGATAATTCACCCCTCCACTTT	CATSRDRADNSPLHF	TRBJ1-6	15	.	.	TRBV10-3
TGTGCCACCCCGACTACGGGGAACACCGGGGAGCTGTTTTTT	CATPTTGNTGELFF	TRBJ2-2	14	.	.	TRBV2
TGTGCCAGCACAGGGATTTATAGCAATCAGCCCCAGCATTTT	CASTGIYSNQPQHF	TRBJ1-5	14	.	.	TRBV2
TGTGCCAGCAGTTTAGGGTCTACTGGGGCCAACGTCCTGACTTTC	CASSLGSTGANVLTF	TRBJ2-6	15	.	once	TRBV28
TGTGCCAGCAGCCGGGGGAGTGCGGATACGCAGTATTTT	CASSRGSADTQYF	TRBJ2-3	13	.	.	TRBV4-2
TGTGCCAGCAGTCCCGGAGGACAGGGCTCTGGAAACACCATATATTTT	CASSPGGQGSGNTIYF	TRBJ1-3	16	TRBD1	.	TRBV28
TGTGCCAGCAGTCGATCGGGCGGAAGCCACCCTAACGAGCAGTACTTC	CASSRSGGSHPNEQYF	TRBJ2-7	16	.	.	TRBV27
TGCGCCAGCAGTGGACTAGCGGGAGGAGGGGATACGCAGTATTTT	CASSGLAGGGDTQYF	TRBJ2-3	15	TRBD2	.	TRBV4-3
TGTGCCAGCAGTTTAGGACTAGCGGGAGGGCGGTTCTTC	CASSLGLAGGRFF	TRBJ2-1	13	TRBD2	.	TRBV27
TGTGCCAGCAGCCCCGGGCTTGGGGGCGGTACTGAAGCTTTCTTT	CASSPGLGGGTEAFF	TRBJ1-1	15	.	.	TRBV9
TGTGCCACCAGCAGCGCCGTGACCCGAGAGACCCAGTACTTC	CATSSAVTRETQYF	TRBJ2-5	14	.	.	TRBV15
TGTGCCACCCATAGCCCGAGGTTCTCTGGAAACACCATATATTTT	CATHSPRFSGNTIYF	TRBJ1-3	15	.	.	TRBV19
TGTGCCAGCAGTGCGACAGGGGACCAAGAGACCCAGTACTTC	CASSATGDQETQYF	TRBJ2-5	14	TRBD1	.	TRBV6-1
TGTGCCAGCAGTCCTGCGGACAGATACAACGTCCTGACTTTC	CASSPADRYNVLTF	TRBJ2-6	14	.	.	TRBV27
TGTGCCAGCAGTGAATCGGCAGGGGGCAATCAGCCCCAGCATTTT	CASSESAGGNQPQHF	TRBJ1-5	15	.	.	TRBV2
TGTGCCAGCAGGAGGACAGGGGCGAAGTACTTC	CASRRTGAKYF	TRBJ2-7	11	TRBD1	.	TRBV25-1
TGTGCCAGCAGTTACAGGGGAACCGCCGGGGAGCTGTTTTTT	CASSYRGTAGELFF	TRBJ2-2	14	.	.	TRBV6-5
TGTGCCAGCAGTTACTACGGGGTAGCAACAGATACGCAGTATTTT	CASSYYGVATDTQYF	TRBJ2-3	15	.	.	TRBV6-5
TGTGCCAGCAGTTCGGGGGATTGGGTCAATCAGCCCCAGCATTTT	CASSSGDWVNQPQHF	TRBJ1-5	15	.	.	TRBV27
TGTGCCAGCAGCTCCGGACTTACCGGGGAGCTGTTTTTT	CASSSGLTGELFF	TRBJ2-2	13	.	.	TRBV5-5
TGCGCCAGCACCTCATGGGGGACAGGGGAGAACACTGAAGCTTTCTTT	CASTSWGTGENTEAFF	TRBJ1-1	16	TRBD1	.	TRBV10-2
TGTGCCAGCAGAAAGGGGGGAATGAACACTGAAGCTTTCTTT	CASRKGGMNTEAFF	TRBJ1-1	14	.	.	TRBV27
TGTGCCAGCAGCCAAGACACTAGGGAGCTGTTTTTT	CASSQDTRELFF	TRBJ2-2	12	.	.	TRBV4-2
TGTGCCAGCAGCGTAGGGACAGGGGGCACTGAAGCTTTCTTT	CASSVGTGGTEAFF	TRBJ1-1	14	TRBD1	.	TRBV9
TGTGCCAGCCTAGACAGGGGGAGGGTGAACACTGAAGCTTTCTTT	CASLDRGRVNTEAFF	TRBJ1-1	15	TRBD1	.	TRBV7-6
TGCGCCAGCAGAGACCCCAGGGTAGGTGCTTTCTTT	CASRDPRVGAFF	TRBJ1-1	12	.	.	TRBV10-2